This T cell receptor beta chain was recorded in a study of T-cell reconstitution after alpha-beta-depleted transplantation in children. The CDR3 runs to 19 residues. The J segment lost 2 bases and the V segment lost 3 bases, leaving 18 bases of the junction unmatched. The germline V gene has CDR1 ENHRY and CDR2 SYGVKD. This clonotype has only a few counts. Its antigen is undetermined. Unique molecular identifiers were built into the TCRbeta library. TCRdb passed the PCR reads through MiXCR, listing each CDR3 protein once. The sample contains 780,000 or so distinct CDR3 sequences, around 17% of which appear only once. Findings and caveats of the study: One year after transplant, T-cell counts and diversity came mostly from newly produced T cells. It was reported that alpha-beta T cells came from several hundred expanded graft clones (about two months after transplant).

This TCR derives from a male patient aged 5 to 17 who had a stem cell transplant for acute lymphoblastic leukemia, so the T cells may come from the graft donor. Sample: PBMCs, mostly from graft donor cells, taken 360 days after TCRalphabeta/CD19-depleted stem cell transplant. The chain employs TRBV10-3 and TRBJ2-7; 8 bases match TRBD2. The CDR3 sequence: CAISEIFLLGGRNPYEQYF. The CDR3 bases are TGTGCCATCAGTGAAATCTTCTTACTCGGCGGGAGGAACCCCTACGAGCAGTACTTC.